This T cell receptor (beta chain) was sequenced during a study of post-analysis software for immune sequencing data. General observations from the study: Controls had significantly higher normalized Chao1 diversity than multiple sclerosis patients.

This clonotype occurred many times. The target antigen is unknown. Each TCR beta cDNA library carried unique molecular identifiers. MiXCR, applied by TCRdb to the PCR reads, yields one record per CDR3 protein. Altogether 150,000 to 200,000 distinct CDR3 sequences are present, around 36% being singletons, with the ten largest covering 25% to 35%. This clonotype was obtained from a girl aged 10-17 years with multiple sclerosis. The specimen comprised blood, sampled after autologous hematopoietic stem cell transplantation.

The DNA for the CDR3 is TGCAGTGCCATCGGGGTAGGGGGCGCGGTAGGCTATACGAATGAGCAGTTCTTC. Its translation is CSAIGVGGAVGYTNEQFF. The chain couples TRBV20-1 to TRBJ2-1, with 7 positions matching TRBD1. Trimming removed 6 bases from V and 7 bases from J; junction bases left unmatched: 24. This CDR3 is 18 amino acids long. Germline CDR1 is DFQATT and CDR2 is SNEGSKA (reference sequence).